Below, 7 T cell receptor beta chains from the same sample are listed, as sequenced in a study of cytomegalovirus exposure and HLA in healthy donors. It was with 60 Vbeta and 13 Jbeta primers that the PCR ran. Sequencing used immunoSEQ multiplex PCR; TCRdb keeps in-frame clones, though not all of them. This table has 100,000 to 150,000 clones, roughly three quarters appearing once. Sequencing was carried out using PBMCs. The receptors come from a woman aged 40 to 55 in good health and CMV-seronegative.

The chain couples TRBV10-3 to TRBJ1-1, with TRBD1 as a possible D gene (6 bases). In germline, CDR1 is ENHRY, CDR2 SYGVKD. Trimming removed 2 bases from V and 3 bases from J, with 22 bases in between. The CDR3 contains 18 residues. CDR3 sequence reads: CAISEEGDVWGSDTEAFF. For the CDR3, the DNA is TGTGCCATCAGTGAGGAGGGGGATGTATGGGGGTCGGACACTGAAGCTTTCTTT.

Turning to this clone: The junction differs from germline at one of its ends, possibly a read error. The genes are TRBV28 and TRBJ2-7; 11 positions match TRBD1. The CDR3 is 16 residues long. Germline CDR1 and CDR2: MDHEN and SYDVKM. The CDR3 region has the DNA TGTGCCAGCATCTTTGCCGGACAGGGGGCCTCCCACGAGCAGTACTTC. This translates into CASIFAGQGASHEQYF.

The rearrangement joins TRBV7-2 to TRBJ1-5; weak D call: TRBD1 (5 bases). CDR3 length: 16 residues. Between the trimmed V and J ends, which lost 1 base and 9 bases, there was a span of 19 bases. Germline CDR1 and CDR2: SGHTA and FQGNSA. The CDR3 is CASSLGSPGSNLPQHF. The CDR3 nucleotides read TGTGCCAGCAGCTTAGGAAGCCCAGGGTCTAACCTGCCCCAGCATTTT.

In DNA, the CDR3 is TGTGCCAGCAGCGGGACTAGCGGTCCTCCCGGGGAGCTGTTTTTT. Protein product: CASSGTSGPPGELFF. The J gene is TRBJ2-2, the V gene TRBV2, with 11 positions matching TRBD2. From germline, CDR1 is SNHLY and CDR2 FYNNEI. With 6 bases clipped from V and 6 bases from J, the junction kept 6 bases outside the gene matches. CDR3 length: 15 residues.

This chain uses TRBV10-2 with TRBJ2-2; D might be TRBD1 (5 bases). With 4 bases removed from V and 2 bases from J, the gap between germline ends came to 11 bases. This CDR3 has 15 residues. Germline-derived CDR1 and CDR2 are WSHSY and SAAADI. The CDR3 DNA reads as TGCGCCAGCAGTGGTAACAGGCCAAACACCGGGGAGCTGTTTTTT. Translated: CASSGNRPNTGELFF.

J is TRBJ2-7 and V is TRBV7-3; D ambiguous. Trimming removed 2 bases from V and 1 base from J, with 15 bases in between. The CDR3 is made up of 16 amino acids. The V gene's germline CDR1 is SGHTA and CDR2 FQGTGA. The DNA for the CDR3 is TGTGCCAGCAGCTTACCGTCAACTAATCCATCCTACGAGCAGTACTTC. Its protein is CASSLPSTNPSYEQYF.

The chain has TRBV15 and TRBJ2-4; 8 bases are shared with TRBD2. Trimming at V came to 5 bases and at J to 0 bases, leaving 3 bases not matched to a gene. Germline CDR1 and CDR2: LNHNV and YYDKDF (reference sequence). The CDR3 totals 15 residues. This CDR3 reads CATSGGGTAKNIQYF. DNA for the CDR3: TGTGCCACCAGCGGCGGGGGGACAGCCAAAAACATTCAGTACTTC.